The entry that follows covers one T cell receptor beta chain sequence. This sample is drawn from a study of blood T cell repertoires in COVID-19. Overall study: Material from acute and convalescent COVID-19 was sourced from the United States, Italy and Spain. T cells, B-cell-depleted T cells, or PBMCs provided the cDNA or gDNA that served as material.

Per the authors' pipeline: Quantification of nucleated cells was approximated via reference gene primer amplification. Assay: immunoSEQ multiplex PCR; the TCRdb copy retains only in-frame clones and omits some. V, J and clone size are those of that table, while D and trimming were read from the DNA. There are 110,000 or so clones in the sample; 80% to 90% occur only once, and 8% to 10% lies in the top ten. Trimming cost V 5 bases and J 4 bases; bases outside gene matches: 6. CDR1 and CDR2 from the germline V gene are MNHEY and SVGAGI. The CDR3 extends over 14 amino acids. The receptor was isolated from a woman in her 70s with acute or convalescent COVID-19. The chain uses TRBV6-5 and TRBJ1-2, with 8 bases lining up with TRBD1. Material: peripheral blood. CDR3 sequence (DNA): TGTGCCAGCAGTAGACAGGGGACTGGCTATGGCTACACCTTC. Protein sequence: CASSRQGTGYGYTF.